This T cell receptor beta chain came from a study of beta chain features in type 1 diabetes. J gave up 8 bases and V 5 bases, and 8 bases lay outside the gene matches. The CDR3 is 15 amino acids. Germline V gives CDR1 SEHNR, CDR2 FQNEAQ (reference sequence). Sorted populations all had greater than 95% purity. Regarding the study as a whole: Insertion counts at VDJ junctions were lower in type 1 diabetes patients, who also showed more deletions there. Whether HLA type influences TCRB rearrangement remained unresolved here. Moderately but significantly shorter TCRB CDR3s were found in Type 1 diabetes patients in all four CD4+ subsets.

Every bit of the isolated RNA underwent reverse transcription, so sequencing read expressed TCRB transcripts. Generated by immunoSEQ multiplex PCR, the TCRdb table keeps only in-frame clones and is missing some. The sample lists some 500,000 clones, about an eighth occurring once. Remarks on this clone: The antigen remains unidentified.

The sequence derives from a woman aged 18-35 years in good health. The sequencing input was naive CD4+ T cells from blood. This chain joins TRBV7-9 and TRBJ2-2; 10 bases match TRBD2. CDR3 nucleotide sequence: TGTGCCAGCAGCCCCCGTCCTAGCGGGAGAGGGGAGCTGTTTTTT. This encodes CASSPRPSGRGELFF.